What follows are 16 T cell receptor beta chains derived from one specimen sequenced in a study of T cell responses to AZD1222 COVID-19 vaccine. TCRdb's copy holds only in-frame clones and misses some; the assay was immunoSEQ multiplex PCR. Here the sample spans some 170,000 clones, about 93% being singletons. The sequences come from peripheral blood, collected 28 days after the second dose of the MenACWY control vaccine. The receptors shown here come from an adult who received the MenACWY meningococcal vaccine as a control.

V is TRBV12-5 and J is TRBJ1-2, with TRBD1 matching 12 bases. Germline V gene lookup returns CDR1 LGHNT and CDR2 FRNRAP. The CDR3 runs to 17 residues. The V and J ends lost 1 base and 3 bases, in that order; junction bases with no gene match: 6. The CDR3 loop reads CASGLARDRGLDYGYTF. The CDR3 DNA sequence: TGTGCTAGTGGTTTGGCCCGGGACAGGGGGCTTGACTATGGCTACACCTTC.

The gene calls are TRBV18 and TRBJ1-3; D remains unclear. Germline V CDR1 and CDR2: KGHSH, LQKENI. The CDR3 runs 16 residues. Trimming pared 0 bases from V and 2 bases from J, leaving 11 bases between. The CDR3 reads CASSPPVQQTGNTIYF. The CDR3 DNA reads TGTGCCAGCTCACCACCAGTGCAGCAAACTGGAAACACCATATATTTT. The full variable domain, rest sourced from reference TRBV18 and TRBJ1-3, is NAGVMQNPRHLVRRRGQEARLRCSPMKGHSHVYWYRQLPEEGLKFMVYLQKENIIDESGMPKERFSAEFPKEGPSILRIQQVVRGDSAAYFCASSPPVQQTGNTIYFGEGSWLTVV.

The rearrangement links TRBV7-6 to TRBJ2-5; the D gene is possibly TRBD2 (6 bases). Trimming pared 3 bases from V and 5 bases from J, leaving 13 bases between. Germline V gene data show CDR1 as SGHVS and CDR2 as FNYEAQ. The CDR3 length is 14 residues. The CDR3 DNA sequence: TGTGCCAGCAGCTTCCCTGGGGACTTGGAGACCCAGTACTTC. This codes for CASSFPGDLETQYF.

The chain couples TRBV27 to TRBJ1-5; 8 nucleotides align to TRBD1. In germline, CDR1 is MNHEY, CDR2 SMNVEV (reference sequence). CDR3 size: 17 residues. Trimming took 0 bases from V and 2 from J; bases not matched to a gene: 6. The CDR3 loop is CASSLSQDRVGNQPQHF. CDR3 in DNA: TGTGCCAGCAGTTTATCCCAGGACAGGGTTGGCAATCAGCCCCAGCATTTT.

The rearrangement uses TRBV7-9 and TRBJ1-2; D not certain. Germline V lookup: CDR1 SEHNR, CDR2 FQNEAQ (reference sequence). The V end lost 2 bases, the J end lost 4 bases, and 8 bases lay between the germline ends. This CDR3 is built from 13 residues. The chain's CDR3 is CASSLIAAYGYTF. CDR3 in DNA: TGTGCCAGCAGCTTAATCGCCGCCTATGGCTACACCTTC.

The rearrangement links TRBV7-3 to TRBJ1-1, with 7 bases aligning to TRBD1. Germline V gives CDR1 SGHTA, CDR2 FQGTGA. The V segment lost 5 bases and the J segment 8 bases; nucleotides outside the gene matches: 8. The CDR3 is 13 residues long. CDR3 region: CASSGTGTEEAFF. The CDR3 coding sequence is TGTGCCAGCAGCGGCACCGGGACAGAAGAAGCTTTCTTT. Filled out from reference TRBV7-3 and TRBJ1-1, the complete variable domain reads GAGVSQTPSNKVTEKGKYVELRCDPISGHTALYWYRQSLGQGPEFLIYFQGTGAADDSGLPNDRFFAVRPEGSVSTLKIQRTERGDSAVYLCASSGTGTEEAFFGQGTRLTVV.

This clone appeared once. DNA for the CDR3: TGTGCCACACAGCTTACCATTTCCGGCTACACCTTC. Translation: CATQLTISGYTF. This chain uses TRBV12-3 or TRBV12-4 with TRBJ1-2; D gene uncertain. V was pared by 10 bases and J by 8 bases, with 17 bases between. The CDR3 extends over 12 amino acids.

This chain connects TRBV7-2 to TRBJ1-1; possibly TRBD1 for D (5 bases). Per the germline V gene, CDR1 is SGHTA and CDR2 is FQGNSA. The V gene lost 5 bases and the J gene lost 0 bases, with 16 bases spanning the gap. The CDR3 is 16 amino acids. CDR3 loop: CASSPRRGGVNTEAFF. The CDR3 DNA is TGTGCCAGCAGCCCTCGGAGGGGCGGCGTGAACACTGAAGCTTTCTTT.

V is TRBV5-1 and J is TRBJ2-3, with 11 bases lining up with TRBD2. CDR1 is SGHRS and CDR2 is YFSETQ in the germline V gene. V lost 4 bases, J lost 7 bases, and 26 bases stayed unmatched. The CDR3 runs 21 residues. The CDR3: CASSLQRTGLSGGGPPHTQYF. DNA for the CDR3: TGCGCCAGCAGCCTGCAAAGGACAGGACTTAGCGGGGGGGGCCCTCCCCATACGCAGTATTTT.

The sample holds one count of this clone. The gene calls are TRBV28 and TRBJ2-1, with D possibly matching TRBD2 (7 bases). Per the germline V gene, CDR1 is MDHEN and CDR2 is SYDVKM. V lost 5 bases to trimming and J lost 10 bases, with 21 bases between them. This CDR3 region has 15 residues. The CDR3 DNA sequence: TGTGCCAGCAGTCCCCCTAGGGGGGGGGCCGGGGAGCAGTTCTTC. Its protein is CASSPPRGGAGEQFF.

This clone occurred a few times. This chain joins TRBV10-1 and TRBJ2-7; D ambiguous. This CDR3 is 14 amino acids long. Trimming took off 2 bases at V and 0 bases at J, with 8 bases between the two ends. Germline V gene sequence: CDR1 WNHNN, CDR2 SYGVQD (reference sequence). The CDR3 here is CASSETVSSYEQYF. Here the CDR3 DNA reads TGCGCCAGCAGTGAGACTGTTAGCTCCTACGAGCAGTACTTC.

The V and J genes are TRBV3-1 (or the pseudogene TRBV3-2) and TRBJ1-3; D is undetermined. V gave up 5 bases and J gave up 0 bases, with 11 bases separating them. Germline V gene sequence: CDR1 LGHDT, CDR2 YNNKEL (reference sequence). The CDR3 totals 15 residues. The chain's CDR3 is CASSSGGVSGNTIYF. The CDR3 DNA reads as TGTGCCAGCAGCAGTGGAGGAGTCTCTGGAAACACCATATATTTT.

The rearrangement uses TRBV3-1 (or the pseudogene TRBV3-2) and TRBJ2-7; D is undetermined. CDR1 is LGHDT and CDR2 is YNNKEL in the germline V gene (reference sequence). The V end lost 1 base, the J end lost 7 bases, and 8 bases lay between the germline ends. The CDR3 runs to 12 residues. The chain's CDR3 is CASSQVTWEQYF. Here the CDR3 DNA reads TGTGCCAGCAGCCAAGTCACCTGGGAGCAGTACTTC.

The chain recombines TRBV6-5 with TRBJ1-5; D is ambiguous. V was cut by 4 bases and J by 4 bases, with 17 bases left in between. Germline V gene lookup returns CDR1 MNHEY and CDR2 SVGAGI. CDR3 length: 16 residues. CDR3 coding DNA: TGTGCCAGCAGTTCTACACTTGGACTTCCTAATCAGCCCCAGCATTTT. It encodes CASSSTLGLPNQPQHF.

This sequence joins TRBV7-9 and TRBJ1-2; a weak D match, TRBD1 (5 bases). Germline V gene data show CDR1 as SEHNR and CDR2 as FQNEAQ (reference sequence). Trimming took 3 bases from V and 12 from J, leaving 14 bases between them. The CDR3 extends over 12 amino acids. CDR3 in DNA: TGTGCCAGCAGCTTTAACCAGGGCCGCCACACCTTC. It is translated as CASSFNQGRHTF. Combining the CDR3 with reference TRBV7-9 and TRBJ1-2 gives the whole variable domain DTGVSQNPRHKITKRGQNVTFRCDPISEHNRLYWYRQTLGQGPEFLTYFQNEAQLEKSRLLSDRFSAERPKGSFSTLEIQRTEQGDSAMYLCASSFNQGRHTFGSGTRLTVV.

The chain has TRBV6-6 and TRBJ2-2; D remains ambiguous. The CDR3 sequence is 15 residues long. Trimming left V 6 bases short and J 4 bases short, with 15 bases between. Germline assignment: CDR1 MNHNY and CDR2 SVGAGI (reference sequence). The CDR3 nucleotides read TGTGCCAGCAGCCCCCCCGTTAGGGCCACCGGGGAGCTGTTTTTT. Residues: CASSPPVRATGELFF.